This record concerns one TCR beta chain sequence. The CDR3 is made up of 16 amino acids. V was cut by 3 bases and J by 5 bases, with 17 bases left in between. Germline V lookup: CDR1 SGDLS, CDR2 YYNGEE. Here immunoSEQ multiplex PCR was the method, and the copy in TCRdb shows in-frame clones only, minus some. The table shows over 200,000 clones, with 87% occurring only once. This specimen belongs to a study of blood T cell repertoires in COVID-19. Study background: The samples span acute and convalescent COVID-19 from the United States, Italy and Spain.

The sample was peripheral blood. This chain links TRBV9 with TRBJ2-2; maybe TRBD1 (6 bases). The sequence came from a man aged 40-49 years with active or convalescent COVID-19. CDR3 nucleotides: TGTGCCAGCAGCGGGTCAGGGGCCCTCGGAACCGGGGAGCTGTTTTTT. Its protein product is CASSGSGALGTGELFF. The variable domain in full, completed from reference TRBV9 and TRBJ2-2, reads DSGVTQTPKHLITATGQRVTLRCSPRSGDLSVYWYQQSLDQGLQFLIQYYNGEERAKGNILERFSAQQFPDLHSELNLSSLELGDSALYFCASSGSGALGTGELFFGEGSRLTVL.